Below are 19 T cell receptor beta chains sequenced from a single sample in a study of T cells after yellow fever vaccination. One entry per CDR3 protein results from TCRdb running MiXCR on the 5' RACE reads. The sample shows around 400,000 distinct CDR3 sequences, 11% of them seen only once. Material: PBMCs, obtained on the day of the first yellow fever vaccination. These receptors were taken from a man aged 18 to 30 who received the YFV17D yellow fever vaccine.

This clonotype was recorded only once. The V call is TRBV6-5, the J call TRBJ2-7; D remains unclear. This CDR3 contains 14 residues. Germline values: CDR1 MNHEY, CDR2 SVGAGI. V lost 2 bases and J 0 bases, leaving 8 bases between the germline ends. Here the CDR3 DNA reads TGTGCCAGCAGTTACCGGCAGAGCTCCTACGAGCAGTACTTC. Translation: CASSYRQSSYEQYF.

This clonotype came up a few times. The chain couples TRBV29-1 to TRBJ1-1; D uncertain. The CDR3 runs 12 residues. Looked up from germline, CDR1 is SQVTM and CDR2 is ANQGSEA. The V gene lost 6 bases and the J gene lost 5 bases, with 13 bases spanning the gap. The CDR3 region is CSVLEGGTEAFF. The CDR3 region has the DNA TGCAGCGTCCTCGAAGGCGGGACTGAAGCTTTCTTT.

This chain uses TRBV7-9 with TRBJ1-4; 8 bases agree with TRBD1. This CDR3 has 15 residues. Germline trimming cut 4 bases from V and 4 bases from J; bases unmatched to any gene: 5. In germline, CDR1 is SEHNR, CDR2 FQNEAQ (reference sequence). The CDR3 region has the DNA TGTGCCAGCAGCTCGTCAGGGGGCGTTAATGAAAAACTGTTTTTT. Translation: CASSSSGGVNEKLFF.

This clonotype has just a few counts. The V gene is TRBV30, the J gene TRBJ2-5, with a possible D match to TRBD1 (5 bases). Germline CDR1 reads GTSNPN; CDR2 reads SVGIG (reference sequence). The CDR3 spans 13 residues. V lost 5 bases and J 5 bases, leaving 15 bases between the germline ends. The CDR3 is CAWQGPGAETQYF. As DNA, the CDR3 is TGTGCCTGGCAGGGTCCAGGTGCGGAGACCCAGTACTTC.

This clonotype was observed many times. The gene calls are TRBV10-2 and TRBJ2-7, with TRBD2 matching over 13 bases. Germline lookup yields CDR1 WSHSY and CDR2 SAAADI. J gave up 7 bases and V 8 bases, and 8 bases lay outside the gene matches. CDR3 size: 14 residues. The CDR3 reads CASLPGLAGREQYF. The CDR3 DNA reads TGCGCCAGCCTCCCGGGACTAGCGGGGAGGGAGCAGTACTTC.

Comment on this clonotype: One junction end disagrees with the germline gene, perhaps due to a read error. The chain joins TRBV10-2 to TRBJ2-1; 10 bases are shared with TRBD2. Germline CDR1 reads WSHSY; CDR2 reads SAAADI. This CDR3 has 16 amino acids. Here the CDR3 DNA reads TGCGCCAGCAGGTCATTAGCGGGGGGCTTCCCCAATGAGCAGCTCTTC. Translated, it gives CASRSLAGGFPNEQLF.

This clonotype has more than one count but fewer than ten. This chain joins TRBV11-1 and TRBJ2-5, with 7 bases lining up with TRBD1. CDR3 length equals 13 residues. The J segment lost 7 bases and the V segment lost 4 bases, leaving 6 bases of the junction unmatched. CDR1 SGHAT and CDR2 FQDESV come from the germline V gene (reference sequence). This chain's CDR3 is CASSSGTVTTQYF. CDR3 nucleotides: TGTGCCAGCAGCTCGGGGACAGTGACGACCCAGTACTTC.

The V call is TRBV5-1, the J call TRBJ1-4; D gene unclear. Germline V CDR1 and CDR2: SGHRS, YFSETQ. Trimming took 1 base from V and 2 from J, leaving 12 bases between them. The CDR3 is made up of 16 amino acids. The CDR3 region has the DNA TGCGCCAGCAGCTTGTTACGGGTGTGGACTAATGAAAAACTGTTTTTT. Its translation is CASSLLRVWTNEKLFF. Filled out from reference TRBV5-1 and TRBJ1-4, the complete variable domain reads KAGVTQTPRYLIKTRGQQVTLSCSPISGHRSVSWYQQTPGQGLQFLFEYFSETQRNKGNFPGRFSGRQFSNSRSEMNVSTLELGDSALYLCASSLLRVWTNEKLFFGSGTQLSVL.

The chain links TRBV15 to TRBJ2-3; D possibly corresponds to TRBD1 (6 bases). Deletions cut 6 bases from V and 0 bases from J, with 13 bases between. The CDR3 sequence is 15 residues long. CDR1 and CDR2 (germline): LNHNV, YYDKDF (reference sequence). CDR3 in amino acids: CATRLGAASTDTQYF. The CDR3 DNA sequence: TGTGCCACCAGGTTGGGGGCCGCTAGCACAGATACGCAGTATTTT.

In nucleotides, the CDR3 is TGTGCCAGCAGTGAAAGCTCCTACGAGCAGTACGTC. Translating it yields CASSESSYEQYV. The V and J genes are TRBV2 and TRBJ2-7; D remains unclear. The length of the CDR3 is 12 residues. Trimming shortened V by 2 bases and J by 0 bases, and 2 bases separated the two germline ends. Per germline, CDR1 SNHLY and CDR2 FYNNEI.

This chain uses TRBV20-1 with TRBJ1-5; TRBD1 aligns across 8 bases. Germline CDR1 is DFQATT and CDR2 is SNEGSKA (reference sequence). With V trimmed by 3 bases and J by 2 bases, 0 bases remained unmatched. CDR3 length equals 13 residues. The CDR3 coding sequence is TGCAGTGCTAGGGACAGGGGCAATCAGCCCCAGCATTTT. Translated: CSARDRGNQPQHF.

The CDR3 region has the DNA TGTGCCAGCAGTTCCAGACGGACTAGCGGGGATACGCAGTATTTT. It specifies CASSSRRTSGDTQYF. The rearrangement links TRBV28 to TRBJ2-3; 11 bases are shared with TRBD2. CDR1 and CDR2 (germline): MDHEN, SYDVKM. The V segment lost 4 bases and the J segment 6 bases; nucleotides outside the gene matches: 6. The CDR3 runs 15 residues.

In DNA, the CDR3 is TGTGCCAGCAACCCCAGTGAGACCCAGTACTTC. Protein product: CASNPSETQYF. This chain joins TRBV6-1 and TRBJ2-5; D is ambiguous. The CDR3 has 11 amino acids. The V and J ends lost 7 bases and 5 bases respectively, with 8 bases between them. Germline-derived CDR1 and CDR2 are MNHNS and SASEGT.

This clonotype has ten or more counts. The V and J genes are TRBV29-1 and TRBJ2-3; 8 bases line up with TRBD1. The CDR3 covers 12 residues. Germline CDR1 is SQVTM and CDR2 is ANQGSEA. After removal of 5 bases from V and 13 bases from J, the junction contained 11 bases not matched to a gene. The CDR3 reads CSVSPGGQVKYF. The CDR3 region has the DNA TGCAGCGTTAGTCCCGGGGGACAGGTGAAGTATTTT.

This clonotype has more than one count but fewer than ten. The J gene is TRBJ2-3, the V gene TRBV7-6, with D perhaps matching TRBD2 (5 bases). This CDR3 is built from 16 residues. Germline CDR1 reads SGHVS; CDR2 reads FNYEAQ. Trimming left V 1 base short and J 1 base short, with 12 bases between. CDR3 protein: CASSLGASRRTDTQYF. The CDR3 DNA sequence: TGTGCCAGCAGCTTAGGGGCTAGCCGCCGCACAGATACGCAGTATTTT.

The chain joins TRBV12-3 or TRBV12-4 to TRBJ2-1, with TRBD2 matching over 10 bases. V shed 4 bases, J shed 7 bases, and the junction held 10 bases outside the gene matches. The CDR3 extends over 16 amino acids. The CDR3, as DNA: TGTGCCAGCAGTTCCCCGACTCTAGCGGGGGTTAATGAGCAGTTCTTC. Amino acids: CASSSPTLAGVNEQFF.

The chain is built from TRBV5-5 and TRBJ1-3, with TRBD1 matching 10 bases. The ends lost 2 bases at V and 0 bases at J; junction bases unmatched: 2. The CDR3 runs 16 residues. Germline CDR1 and CDR2: SGHKS and YYEKEE (reference sequence). CDR3 amino acids: CASSFGQGGSGNTIYF. Here the CDR3 DNA reads TGTGCCAGCAGCTTTGGACAGGGGGGCTCTGGAAACACCATATATTTT.

The sample holds a few counts of this clonotype. The CDR3 reads CASSARGTSGGYRYEQFF. The CDR3 nucleotides are TGTGCCAGCAGCGCCCGAGGGACTAGCGGGGGTTATAGGTATGAGCAGTTCTTC. This chain joins TRBV9 and TRBJ2-1, with 14 bases matching TRBD2. This CDR3 is built from 18 residues. J gave up 8 bases and V 3 bases, and 13 bases lay outside the gene matches. Germline CDR1 reads SGDLS; CDR2 reads YYNGEE.

V and J are TRBV5-1 and TRBJ2-5, with 7 nucleotides matching TRBD2. This CDR3 region has 15 residues. Germline values: CDR1 SGHRS, CDR2 YFSETQ. Unmatched junction bases numbered 5, after V lost 1 base and J lost 2 bases. The CDR3 DNA sequence: TGCGCCAGCAGCTTGAGCTCTAGCGGACAAGAGACCCAGTACTTC. Amino acids: CASSLSSSGQETQYF.